Listed below are T cell receptor beta chains from one sample, sequenced in a study of blood T cells in healthy people across ages. TCRdb re-analysed the 5' RACE reads in MiXCR, keeping a single row per CDR3 protein. This table holds around 790,000 distinct CDR3 sequences, 40% to 50% found once. Sequences were obtained from blood. These TCRs come from a man in his fifties or sixties in good health. The CDR3 runs from the conserved cysteine through the conserved F or W. D genes are given only for firm matches. Only part of the rows carry a size: once, few, many, or a class if the clone is expanded.

CDR3 length	V gene	D gene	J gene	clone size	CDR3 DNA	CDR3 protein
14	TRBV13	NA	TRBJ1-2	NA	TGTGCCAGCAGCGCTGGGGGGGCAAGCTATGGCTACACCTTC	CASSAGGASYGYTF
13	TRBV7-9	TRBD1	TRBJ1-5	NA	TGTGCCAGCGGGAAACAGGGGGCTCAGCCCCAGCATTTT	CASGKQGAQPQHF
13	TRBV5-5	NA	TRBJ1-1	few	TGTGCCAGCAGCTTGGACTGGAACACTGAAGCTTTCTTT	CASSLDWNTEAFF
12	TRBV29-1	TRBD1	TRBJ1-6	few	TGCAGCGTTCGACAGGGAAATTCACCCCTCCACTTT	CSVRQGNSPLHF
15	TRBV20-1	TRBD2	TRBJ2-5	NA	TGCAGTGCGACTAGCGGCTCCTCGACCCAAGAGACCCAGTACTTC	CSATSGSSTQETQYF
15	TRBV7-2	NA	TRBJ2-1	NA	TGTGCCAGCAGCTTAACGACTAGTTTGAGCAATGAGCAGTTCTTC	CASSLTTSLSNEQFF
16	TRBV4-1	NA	TRBJ2-3	few	TGCGCCAGCAGCCAAGTCGTTAGCTCAGGCACAGATACGCAGTATTTT	CASSQVVSSGTDTQYF
15	TRBV9	NA	TRBJ2-7	NA	TGTGCCAGCAGCGTCGATGGGGGTTTAGGCTACGAGCAGTACTTC	CASSVDGGLGYEQYF
15	TRBV7-9	TRBD2	TRBJ2-1	few	TGTGCCAGCAGCTTAGTTCTAGCGGGGGGCAGTGAGCAGTTCTTC	CASSLVLAGGSEQFF
15	TRBV7-2	NA	TRBJ2-7	NA	TGTGCCAGCAGCTTAGTTCCCCGAAGCTCCTACGAGCAGTACTTC	CASSLVPRSSYEQYF
14	TRBV20-1	TRBD1	TRBJ2-7	few	TGCAGTGCTAGCCCCCTGACAGGGGCTGACGAGCAGTACTTC	CSASPLTGADEQYF
14	TRBV7-9	NA	TRBJ2-7	few	TGTGCCAGCAGCCCGGGGGTTCAGACCTACGAGCAGTACTTC	CASSPGVQTYEQYF
16	TRBV6-2/TRBV6-3	NA	TRBJ1-1	many	TGTGCCTCGAAGCTGGGGGGCGCCGGGCGAGACACTGAAGCTTTCTTT	CASKLGGAGRDTEAFF
16	TRBV6-1	NA	TRBJ2-7	NA	TGTGCCAGCAGTCCCCTGCCTGACAGAATCTCCTACGAGCAGTACTTC	CASSPLPDRISYEQYF
14	TRBV10-3	NA	TRBJ2-7	NA	TGTGCCATCAGTGGGTCATCCGTACCCTACGAGCAGTACTTC	CAISGSSVPYEQYF
19	TRBV4-3	NA	TRBJ1-2	few	TGCGCCAGCAGCCAAGCCGCCGGAGGTGCGTCGGATTATTACTATGGCTACACCTTC	CASSQAAGGASDYYYGYTF
17	TRBV5-5	NA	TRBJ2-1	NA	TGTGTCAGCAGCTTGGGGAAAGGAAATCCTAGCTACAATGAGCAGTTCTTC	CVSSLGKGNPSYNEQFF
14	TRBV11-2	NA	TRBJ2-7	few	TGTGCCAGCAGCTTAGGAGGGGCCGACTACGAGCAGTACTTC	CASSLGGADYEQYF
17	TRBV6-2/TRBV6-3	TRBD2	TRBJ2-2	few	TGTGCCAGCAGCCAGACTAGCGGGGGGCCGAACACCGGGGAGCTGTTTTTT	CASSQTSGGPNTGELFF
15	TRBV12-3/TRBV12-4	TRBD2	TRBJ2-1	NA	TGTGCCAGCAGTTTCTCGAGCGGGGGAGGTGGTGAGCAGTTCTTC	CASSFSSGGGGEQFF
13	TRBV6-6	NA	TRBJ1-6	NA	TGTGCCAGCAGTTACGAGGAGCCTTCACCCCTCCACTTT	CASSYEEPSPLHF
14	TRBV9	NA	TRBJ2-5	NA	TGTGCCAGCAGCGTGACGGGGGCTCAAGAGACCCAGTACTTC	CASSVTGAQETQYF